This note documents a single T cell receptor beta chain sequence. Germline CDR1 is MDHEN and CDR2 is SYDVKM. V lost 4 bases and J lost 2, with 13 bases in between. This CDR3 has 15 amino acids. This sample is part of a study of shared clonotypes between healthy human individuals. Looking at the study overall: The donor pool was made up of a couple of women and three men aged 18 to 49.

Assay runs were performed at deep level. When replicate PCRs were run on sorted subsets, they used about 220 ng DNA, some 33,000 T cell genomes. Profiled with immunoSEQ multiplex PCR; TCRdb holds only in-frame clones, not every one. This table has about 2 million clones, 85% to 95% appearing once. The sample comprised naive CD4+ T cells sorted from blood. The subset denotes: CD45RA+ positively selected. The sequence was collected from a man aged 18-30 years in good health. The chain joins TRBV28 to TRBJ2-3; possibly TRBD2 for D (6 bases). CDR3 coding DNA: TGTGCCAGCAGTTCGTCCCCGGGGGTCACAGATACGCAGTATTTT. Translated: CASSSSPGVTDTQYF.